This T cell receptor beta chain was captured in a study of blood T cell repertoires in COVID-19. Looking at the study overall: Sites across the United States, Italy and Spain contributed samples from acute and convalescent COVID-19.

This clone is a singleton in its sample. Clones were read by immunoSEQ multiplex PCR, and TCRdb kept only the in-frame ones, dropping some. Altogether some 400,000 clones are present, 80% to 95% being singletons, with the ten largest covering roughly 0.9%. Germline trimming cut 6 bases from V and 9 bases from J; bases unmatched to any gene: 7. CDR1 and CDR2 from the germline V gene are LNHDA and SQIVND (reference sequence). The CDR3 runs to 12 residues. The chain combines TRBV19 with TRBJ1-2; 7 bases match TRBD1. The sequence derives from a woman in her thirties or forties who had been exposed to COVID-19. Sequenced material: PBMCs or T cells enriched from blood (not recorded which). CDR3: CASSARQGSYTF. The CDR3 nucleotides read TGTGCCAGTAGCGCACGACAGGGAAGCTACACCTTC. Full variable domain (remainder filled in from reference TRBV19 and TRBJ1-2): DGGITQSPKYLFRKEGQNVTLSCEQNLNHDAMYWYRQDPGQGLRLIYYSQIVNDFQKGDIAEGYSVSREKKESFPLTVTSAQKNPTAFYLCASSARQGSYTFGSGTRLTVV.